These 26 T cell receptor beta chains share one sample of origin, sequenced in a study of cytomegalovirus exposure and HLA in healthy donors. Primers included in the PCR were 60 Vbeta and 13 Jbeta primers. The repertoire was sequenced with immunoSEQ multiplex PCR; TCRdb's copy has only in-frame clones and lacks some. The sample has under 200,000 clones, roughly 80% seen once. The source material was PBMCs. The source of these receptors is a woman between 40 and 55 years old in good health and CMV-seropositive.

This chain's CDR3 is CASSLGGSGVDTQYF. CDR3 sequence (DNA): TGCGCCAGCAGCTTGGGCGGGAGCGGAGTAGATACGCAGTATTTT. V gene TRBV5-1 combines with J gene TRBJ2-3, with 7 positions matching TRBD2. Germline V gene lookup returns CDR1 SGHRS and CDR2 YFSETQ. The length of the CDR3 is 15 residues. The ends lost 0 bases at V and 5 bases at J; junction bases unmatched: 6.

The V and J genes are TRBV7-8 and TRBJ1-1; maybe TRBD1 (6 bases). This CDR3 contains 15 residues. Trimming removed 0 bases from V and 5 bases from J, with 13 bases in between. Germline assignment: CDR1 SGHVS and CDR2 FQNEAQ. CDR3 bases: TGTGCCAGCAGCTTAGCGGGGGCAGGGTGGACTGAAGCTTTCTTT. Its protein product is CASSLAGAGWTEAFF.

This clone was seen a single time. V gene TRBV9 combines with J gene TRBJ1-2, with D tentatively TRBD1 (6 bases). V lost 0 bases, J lost 7 bases, and 10 bases lay in between. The germline CDR1 and CDR2 sequences are SGDLS and YYNGEE. CDR3 length equals 13 residues. CDR3 DNA sequence: TGTGCCAGCAGCGTAGGAGAGGGGGTTGGCTACACCTTC. It is translated as CASSVGEGVGYTF.

This clone was picked up one time. The V call is TRBV28, the J call TRBJ2-7; 8 bases map to TRBD2. This CDR3 comprises 15 residues. The junction had 7 bases not matched to a gene; V was cut back by 2 bases and J by 4 bases. Per the germline V gene, CDR1 is MDHEN and CDR2 is SYDVKM. For the CDR3, the DNA is TGTGCCAGCAGTTTAGGGCGGGGGGCTAGGTACGAGCAGTACTTC. This translates into CASSLGRGARYEQYF.

V usage is TRBV6-1 and J usage is TRBJ2-7; weak D call: TRBD1 (5 bases). The CDR3 loop spans 14 amino acids. Germline lookup yields CDR1 MNHNS and CDR2 SASEGT. V lost 6 bases, J lost 5 bases, and 17 bases lay in between. The CDR3 sequence is CASRLFPGNDEQYF. The CDR3 region has the DNA TGTGCCAGCAGACTCTTCCCAGGGAACGACGAGCAGTACTTC.

The rearrangement links TRBV28 to TRBJ1-5; D is possibly TRBD1 (5 bases). Germline V gives CDR1 MDHEN, CDR2 SYDVKM. V lost 7 bases, J lost 0 bases, and 19 bases lay in between. The CDR3 length is 17 residues. The CDR3 nucleotides read TGTGCCAGCAAAATGGGGGGGATCGGTCATAGCAATCAGCCCCAGCATTTT. Encoded protein: CASKMGGIGHSNQPQHF.

The V gene is TRBV4-2, the J gene TRBJ2-5; 11 bases agree with TRBD2. CDR3 length: 15 amino acids. With 4 bases clipped from V and 1 base from J, the junction kept 2 bases outside the gene matches. CDR1 LGHNA and CDR2 YNFKEQ come from the germline V gene. The CDR3 DNA reads as TGTGCCAGCAGCCGGACTAGCGGGCCCCAAGAGACCCAGTACTTC. Protein product: CASSRTSGPQETQYF.

CDR3 loop: CASSLLLAIFF. The CDR3 nucleotides are TGTGCCAGCAGTTTGTTACTAGCAATCTTCTTC. J is TRBJ2-1 and V is TRBV28, with D perhaps matching TRBD2 (6 bases). V lost 3 bases, J lost 16 bases, and 13 bases lay in between. There are 11 residues in the CDR3. Germline CDR1 MDHEN, CDR2 SYDVKM.

The J gene is TRBJ2-7, the V gene TRBV5-1; 12 bases align to TRBD2. Trimming took 4 bases from V and 7 from J; bases not matched to a gene: 12. This CDR3 region has 16 residues. The germline gives CDR1 SGHRS, CDR2 YFSETQ. CDR3 DNA sequence: TGCGCCAGCAGCCCTGACCCTACTAGCGGGAGGCCTGAGCAGTACTTC. This gives the protein CASSPDPTSGRPEQYF.

This chain connects TRBV7-2 to TRBJ2-3; 10 positions match TRBD2. The V gene's germline CDR1 is SGHTA and CDR2 FQGNSA. Trimming removed 3 bases from V and 2 bases from J; junction bases left unmatched: 5. There are 16 residues in the CDR3. The CDR3 here is CASSFLLAGFTDTQYF. CDR3 coding DNA: TGTGCCAGCAGCTTTTTACTAGCGGGGTTCACAGATACGCAGTATTTT.

This clone occurred once. V is TRBV9 and J is TRBJ2-3; 8 bases line up with TRBD1. This CDR3 region has 15 residues. Germline loops: CDR1 SGDLS, CDR2 YYNGEE. The V gene end was trimmed by 0 bases and the J gene end by 4 bases; junction bases not matched to a gene: 4. This CDR3 reads CASSVDAGGPDTQYF. The CDR3 nucleotides are TGTGCCAGCAGCGTAGACGCAGGGGGCCCAGATACGCAGTATTTT.

This chain links TRBV6-1 with TRBJ1-2; 8 nucleotides align to TRBD1. Trimming took 1 base from V and 7 from J; bases not matched to a gene: 8. The germline CDR1 and CDR2 sequences are MNHNS and SASEGT. The CDR3 is 15 residues long. CDR3 region: CASSEELTGVGGYTF. The CDR3 DNA is TGTGCCAGCAGTGAAGAACTGACAGGGGTCGGTGGCTACACCTTC.

This clone was recorded once. V is TRBV7-3 and J is TRBJ2-3; maybe TRBD2 (7 bases). The V gene's germline CDR1 is SGHTA and CDR2 FQGTGA. V was trimmed by 5 bases and J by 3 bases, leaving 18 bases between them. The CDR3 runs 16 residues. The CDR3 loop reads CASSLFGGGGTDTQYF. In DNA form, the CDR3 reads TGTGCCAGCAGCCTGTTTGGAGGGGGGGGAACAGATACGCAGTATTTT.

The chain uses TRBV9 and TRBJ2-7; D unclear. V was clipped by 3 bases and J by 0 bases, with 10 bases between them. This CDR3 is built from 14 residues. Germline V gene lookup returns CDR1 SGDLS and CDR2 YYNGEE. CDR3 sequence (DNA): TGTGCCAGCAGCGGTCCTACCCACTCCTACGAGCAGTACTTC. It yields the protein CASSGPTHSYEQYF.

The chain links TRBV6-6 to TRBJ2-1, with unresolved D. The ends were cut back, 0 bases at V and 9 bases at J, with 12 bases in the middle. Germline V gene sequence: CDR1 MNHNY, CDR2 SVGAGI (reference sequence). The CDR3 contains 14 residues. The CDR3 spells CASSYSGSLGEQFF. CDR3 nucleotides: TGTGCCAGCAGTTACTCGGGCTCGTTGGGTGAGCAGTTCTTC.

This clone was seen more than once but under ten times. The chain carries TRBV25-1 and TRBJ2-3, with D possibly matching TRBD1 (5 bases). In germline, CDR1 is MGHDK, CDR2 SYGVNS. Deletions cut 6 bases from V and 2 bases from J, with 15 bases between. The CDR3 has 15 residues. CDR3 protein: CASRKTGQLTDTQYF. CDR3 nucleotide sequence: TGTGCCAGCAGAAAAACAGGTCAGCTCACAGATACGCAGTATTTT.

On this clone: A junction boundary mismatches the germline segment, possibly from a read error. V and J are TRBV7-9 and TRBJ1-4; TRBD1 agrees at 9 bases. The CDR3 runs 18 residues. Germline V CDR1 and CDR2: SEHNR, FQNEAQ (reference sequence). The chain's CDR3 is CSSSSWMGQGSTNEKLFF. CDR3 DNA sequence: TGTTCCAGCAGCTCGTGGATGGGACAGGGATCAACTAATGAAAAACTGTTTTTT.

J is TRBJ2-3 and V is TRBV28; D is perhaps TRBD2 (6 bases). V lost 3 bases and J lost 4, with 11 bases in between. The CDR3 runs to 14 residues. Per germline, CDR1 MDHEN and CDR2 SYDVKM. The CDR3 spells CASSLLRGADTQYF. CDR3 in DNA: TGTGCCAGCAGTTTGTTGCGGGGAGCAGATACGCAGTATTTT.

The genes are TRBV28 and TRBJ2-7; TRBD1 matches 7 bases. The CDR3 has 11 amino acids. J was trimmed by 9 bases and V by 6 bases; bases with no gene match: 5. Germline V gene data show CDR1 as MDHEN and CDR2 as SYDVKM. The CDR3 DNA follows: TGTGCCAGCAGGACAGGGTGGGGGCAGTACTTC. It specifies CASRTGWGQYF. Full variable domain (remainder filled in from reference TRBV28 and TRBJ2-7): DVKVTQSSRYLVKRTGEKVFLECVQDMDHENMFWYRQDPGLGLRLIYFSYDVKMKEKGDIPEGYSVSREKKERFSLILESASTNQTSMYLCASRTGWGQYFGPGTRLTVT.

This chain connects TRBV6-5 to TRBJ1-1; D not resolved. The V gene's germline CDR1 is MNHEY and CDR2 SVGAGI. This CDR3 spans 14 amino acids. The V end was cut by 2 bases, the J end by 0 bases, with 7 bases between. CDR3 loop: CASSYDLVNTEAFF. CDR3 in DNA: TGTGCCAGCAGTTACGATTTAGTGAACACTGAAGCTTTCTTT.

This clone came up a few times. The CDR3 sequence: CASSYGAPGNTIYF. DNA of the CDR3: TGTGCCAGCAGTTACGGGGCGCCTGGAAACACCATATATTTT. This sequence joins TRBV6-6 and TRBJ1-3; a possible D gene is TRBD1 (5 bases). With 2 bases removed from V and 2 bases from J, the gap between germline ends came to 7 bases. The germline CDR1 and CDR2 sequences are MNHNY and SVGAGI (reference sequence). CDR3 length: 14 amino acids.

In this sample, this clone turned up once. V gene TRBV6-1 combines with J gene TRBJ2-7; perhaps TRBD2 as D (7 bases). Trimming removed 3 bases from V and 3 bases from J, with 15 bases in between. This CDR3 is 15 amino acids long. Germline CDR1 MNHNS, CDR2 SASEGT. The chain's CDR3 is CASSEVGGAFYEQYF. The DNA of the CDR3 is TGTGCCAGCAGTGAGGTAGGGGGGGCCTTCTACGAGCAGTACTTC.

The rearrangement uses TRBV2 and TRBJ1-2; 8 bases fit TRBD1. Trimming removed 4 bases from V and 1 base from J; junction bases left unmatched: 2. Germline loops: CDR1 SNHLY, CDR2 FYNNEI. The CDR3 extends over 14 amino acids. CDR3 region: CASSAGQDNYGYTF. CDR3 DNA sequence: TGTGCCAGCAGTGCGGGACAGGATAACTATGGCTACACCTTC.

The rearrangement uses TRBV5-1 and TRBJ1-2, with D unresolved. CDR3 length equals 18 residues. Per the germline V gene, CDR1 is SGHRS and CDR2 is YFSETQ. V shed 6 bases and J shed 0 bases, with 24 bases lying between them. The CDR3 sequence is CASKSGSFSPVANYGYTF. CDR3 in DNA: TGCGCCAGCAAATCGGGGAGTTTCTCCCCCGTTGCTAACTATGGCTACACCTTC.

The V call is TRBV29-1, the J call TRBJ2-1; 9 bases align to TRBD2. CDR1 is SQVTM, CDR2 ANQGSEA, per germline. Losses at the gene ends were 7 bases for V and 4 bases for J; bases not matched to a gene: 11. CDR3 length: 15 residues. In DNA, the CDR3 is TGCAGCGGGGCCCGGGCTAGCGGGACATACAATGAGCAGTTCTTC. Its translation is CSGARASGTYNEQFF.

The rearrangement joins TRBV6-4 to TRBJ2-4, with a weak D call TRBD1 (6 bases). Looked up from germline, CDR1 is MRHNA and CDR2 is SNTAGT. The CDR3 is 13 amino acids. V was cut by 3 bases and J by 8 bases, with 11 bases left in between. CDR3 bases: TGTGCCAGCAGTGAACAGGGTTGGGACATTCAGTACTTC. Residues: CASSEQGWDIQYF.